The 4 T cell receptor beta chains below come from one sample, sequenced in a study of human T cells and chemical hapten exposure (dated by TCRdb to about 2021). The method behind the library was RACE. The reads were generated on a NextSeq 500. TCRdb took the public reads, trimmed them with fastp at Q25, ran MiXCR for clone calling and kept in-frame beta chains. When rows share a CDR3 protein, they turn into one entry using the most common DNA and genes. The sample has 85,000 to 95,000 distinct CDR3 sequences on record, roughly 11% of them singletons. The ten largest make up roughly 2% of the sample. This specimen's time point label, per the study, means: patch test 2, 6 weeks after DPC sensitization. The sample's treatment or condition label, decoded: therapeutic diphenylcyclopropenone sensitization with weekly scalp DPC. The sequencing here drew on whole blood, taken in connection with sensitization to the hapten diphenylcyclopropenone (DPC). The origin of the receptors is a man between 40 and 49 years old with alopecia areata. Some clones in this sample may be carry-over from other donors' samples.

The chain links TRBV20-1 to TRBJ1-4, with D perhaps matching TRBD1 (6 bases). Germline CDR1 is DFQATT and CDR2 is SNEGSKA (reference sequence). CDR3 length equals 13 residues. Trimming left V 2 bases short and J 8 bases short, with 12 bases between. CDR3 sequence: CSARMGAGEKLFF. CDR3 nucleotide sequence: TGCAGTGCTAGAATGGGGGCAGGAGAAAAACTGTTTTTT.

J is TRBJ2-3 and V is TRBV7-2; D uncertain. Per the germline V gene, CDR1 is SGHTA and CDR2 is FQGNSA. V gave up 2 bases and J gave up 0 bases, with 9 bases separating them. This CDR3 has 15 amino acids. CDR3 DNA: TGTGCCAGCAGCTTAAGCAGGCTAAGCACAGATACGCAGTATTTT. The encoded protein is CASSLSRLSTDTQYF.

This clonotype was seen more than once but under ten times. V is TRBV6-6 and J is TRBJ1-2; 8 nucleotides align to TRBD1. Germline V gives CDR1 MNHNY, CDR2 SVGAGI (reference sequence). Trimming cost V 2 bases and J 4 bases; bases outside gene matches: 3. This CDR3 is built from 14 residues. The CDR3 coding sequence is TGTGCCAGCAGTTACCAGGGGGCTGTCTATGGCTACACCTTC. This encodes CASSYQGAVYGYTF.

CDR3 DNA: TGTGCCAGCAGCTCCTGGGGGGGTGACGAGCAGTACTTC. Its translation is CASSSWGGDEQYF. V gene TRBV7-6 combines with J gene TRBJ2-7; 7 bases map to TRBD2. Trimming cost V 4 bases and J 5 bases; bases outside gene matches: 5. This CDR3 has 13 amino acids. Germline V gene sequence: CDR1 SGHVS, CDR2 FNYEAQ.